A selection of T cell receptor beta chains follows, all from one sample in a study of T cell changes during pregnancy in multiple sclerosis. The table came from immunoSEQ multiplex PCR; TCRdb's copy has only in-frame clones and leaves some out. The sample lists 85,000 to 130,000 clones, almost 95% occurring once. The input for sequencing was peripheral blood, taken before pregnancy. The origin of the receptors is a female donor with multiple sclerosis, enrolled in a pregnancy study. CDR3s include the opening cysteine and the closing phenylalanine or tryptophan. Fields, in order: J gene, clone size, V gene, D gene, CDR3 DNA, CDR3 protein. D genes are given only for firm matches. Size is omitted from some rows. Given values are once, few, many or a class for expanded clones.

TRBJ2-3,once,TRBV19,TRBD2,TGTGCCAGTAGTGCCCGACTAGCGGAAAAGGCAGATACGCAGTATTTT,CASSARLAEKADTQYF
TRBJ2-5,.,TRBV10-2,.,TGCGCCAGCAGTGAGTCTATGGCAGGGAGGAGGGAGACCCAGTACTTC,CASSESMAGRRETQYF
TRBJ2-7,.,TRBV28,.,TGTGCCAGCAGTGGCGCGGAGGGATTCTCCTACGAGCAGTACTTC,CASSGAEGFSYEQYF
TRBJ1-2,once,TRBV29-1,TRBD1,TGCAGCGTTGAAGAACAGGGGCAGAACTATGGCTACACCTTC,CSVEEQGQNYGYTF
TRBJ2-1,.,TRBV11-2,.,TGTGCCAGCAGCCATGGTGGTCGGAGCAATGAGCAGTTCTTC,CASSHGGRSNEQFF
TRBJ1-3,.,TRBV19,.,TGTGCCAGTAGTCTTCAGGCTCACTCTGGAAACACCATATATTTT,CASSLQAHSGNTIYF
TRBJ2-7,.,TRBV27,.,TGTGCCAGCAGTCCCATCGACACCTCTGGCGAGCAGTACTTC,CASSPIDTSGEQYF
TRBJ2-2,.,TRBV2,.,TGTGCCAGCAGAGGGGATATCGGGGAGCTGTTTTTT,CASRGDIGELFF
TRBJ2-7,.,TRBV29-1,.,TGCAGCGTTAGAGAGACAGGCTACGAGCAGTACTTC,CSVRETGYEQYF
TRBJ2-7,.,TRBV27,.,TGTGCCAGCAGTTTAGATGGCTCCCTCTCCCTCGAGCAGTACTTC,CASSLDGSLSLEQYF
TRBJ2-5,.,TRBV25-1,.,TGTGCCAGCAGTGGATACACAGGGACAGAGACCCAGTACTTC,CASSGYTGTETQYF
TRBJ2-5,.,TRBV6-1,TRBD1,TGTGCCAGCAGTGGACAGGGATCCAGGATGAGGGCGGAGACCCAGTACTTC,CASSGQGSRMRAETQYF
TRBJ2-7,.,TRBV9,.,TGTGCCAGCAGCGTAGAGCGGAAGGGTTACGAGCAGTACTTC,CASSVERKGYEQYF
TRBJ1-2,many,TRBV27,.,TGTGCCAGCAGTTTACACAGAACTAACTATGGCTACACCTTC,CASSLHRTNYGYTF
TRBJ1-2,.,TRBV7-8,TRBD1,TGTGCCAGCAGGATGGGACAGGGAGTAGATGGCTACACCTTC,CASRMGQGVDGYTF
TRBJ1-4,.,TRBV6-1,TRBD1,TGTGCCAGCAGATGGGACAGGCGAGGTGAAAAACTGTTTTTT,CASRWDRRGEKLFF
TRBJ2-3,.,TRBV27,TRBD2,TGTGCCAGCACCTTGACTAGCGGCACAGATACGCAGTATTTT,CASTLTSGTDTQYF
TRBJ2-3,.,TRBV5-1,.,TGCGCCAGCTCCCCCCCACAGGGCCGGACAGATACGCAGTATTTT,CASSPPQGRTDTQYF
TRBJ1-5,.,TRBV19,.,TGTGCCAGTAGTGTGTCGGGGGGCAATCAGCCCCAGCATTTT,CASSVSGGNQPQHF
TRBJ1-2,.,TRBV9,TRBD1,TGTGCCAGCAGCGTAGCCCCGGGACAGGGATCTAACTATGGCTACACCTTC,CASSVAPGQGSNYGYTF
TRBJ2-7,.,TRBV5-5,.,TGTGCCAGCAGCTTGGTGGTTCAGGGTCAGGTGCAGTACTTC,CASSLVVQGQVQYF
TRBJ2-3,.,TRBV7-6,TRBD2,TGTGCCAGCAGCCGGACTAGCGGGAGTTCAGATACGCAGTATTTT,CASSRTSGSSDTQYF
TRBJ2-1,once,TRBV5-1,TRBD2,TGCGCCAGCAGCTTGGGACTAGCGGGAAGCAATGAGCAGTTCTTC,CASSLGLAGSNEQFF
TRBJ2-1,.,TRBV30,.,TGTGCCTGGAGTGCCGGGAGAGGTGAGCAGTTCTTC,CAWSAGRGEQFF
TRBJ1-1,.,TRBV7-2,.,TGTGCCAGCAGCCTTACAGCGGGGGGAACTGAAGCTTTCTTT,CASSLTAGGTEAFF
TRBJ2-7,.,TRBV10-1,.,TGCGCCAGCAGCCAAACCTACGAGCAGTACTTC,CASSQTYEQYF
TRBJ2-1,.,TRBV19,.,TGTGCCAGTAGCCTACTAGGATTCAATGAGCAGTTCTTC,CASSLLGFNEQFF
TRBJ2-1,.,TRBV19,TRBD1,TGTGCCAGTAGTATAGGGACAGGGAAGGGGAATGAGCAGTTCTTC,CASSIGTGKGNEQFF
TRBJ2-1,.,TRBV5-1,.,TGCGCCAGCAGCACGCGAGACCCAGCGATGAATGAGCAGTTCTTC,CASSTRDPAMNEQFF
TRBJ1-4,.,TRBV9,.,TGTGCCAGCAGCGTAGCGGGGGGGTTCGTCCTCAATGAAAAACTGTTTTTT,CASSVAGGFVLNEKLFF
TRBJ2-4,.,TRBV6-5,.,TGTGCCAGCAGCCCCCAGGGCCTAGCCAAAAACATTCAGTACTTC,CASSPQGLAKNIQYF
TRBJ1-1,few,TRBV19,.,TGTGCCAGTAGTATAGAGGGCGTGAACACTGAAGCTTTCTTT,CASSIEGVNTEAFF
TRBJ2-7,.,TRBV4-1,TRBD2,TGCGCCAGCAGCCATGGGACTAGCGTTTTCTACGAGCAGTACTTC,CASSHGTSVFYEQYF
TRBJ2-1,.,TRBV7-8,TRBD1,TGTGCCAGCAGCTTAAATACAGGGGCCGAGCAGTTCTTC,CASSLNTGAEQFF
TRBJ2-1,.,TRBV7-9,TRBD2,TGTGCCAGCAGCCCCACTAGCGGTAGCTCCTACAATGAGCAGTTCTTC,CASSPTSGSSYNEQFF
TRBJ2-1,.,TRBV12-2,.,TGTGCAAGTCGCTTAGCCCAGGGACTATCGGGATACAATGAGCAGTTCTTC,CASRLAQGLSGYNEQFF
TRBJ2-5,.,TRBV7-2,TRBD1,TGTGCCAGCAGCTTAAGGGGGAGGACAGGGTGGGGAGAGACCCAGTACTTC,CASSLRGRTGWGETQYF
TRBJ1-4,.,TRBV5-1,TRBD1,TGCGCCAGCAGCACTGGACCTTCGACAGGGGGCCTTGAAAAACTGTTTTTT,CASSTGPSTGGLEKLFF
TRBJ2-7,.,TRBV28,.,TGTGCCAGCAGTTGGCCCGGGATCCTCCTTAACTTC,CASSWPGILLNF
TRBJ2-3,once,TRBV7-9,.,TGTGCCAGCAGCTTAGTAACGGGGAACACAGATACGCAGTATTTT,CASSLVTGNTDTQYF
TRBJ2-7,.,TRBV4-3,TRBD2,TGCGCCAGCAGCCAAGATGGCGGGAGCGTCTTTTACGAGCAGTACTTC,CASSQDGGSVFYEQYF
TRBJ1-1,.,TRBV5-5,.,TGTGCCAGCAGTTATAATGGGGGGTTTATTGAAGCTTTCTTT,CASSYNGGFIEAFF
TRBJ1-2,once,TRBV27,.,TGTGCCAGCAGTTTAGGAGGGAGCGATGGCTACACCTTC,CASSLGGSDGYTF
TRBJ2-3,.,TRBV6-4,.,TGTGCCAGCAGTGACGGAAGCGGGAGCACAGATACGCAGTATTTT,CASSDGSGSTDTQYF
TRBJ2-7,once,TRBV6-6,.,TGTGCCAGCAGTTACGGGTGGGGCGACTACGAGCAGTACTTC,CASSYGWGDYEQYF
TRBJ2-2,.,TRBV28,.,TGTGCCAGCAGGTGGACTCTAAGGATCACCGGGGAGCTGTTTTTT,CASRWTLRITGELFF
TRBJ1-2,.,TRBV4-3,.,TGCGCCAGCAGCCAAGACCACAGGGCAAGGAACTATGGCTACACCTTC,CASSQDHRARNYGYTF
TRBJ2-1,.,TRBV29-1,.,TGCAGCGATATAGAGCTCGGGTATGAGCAGTTCTTC,CSDIELGYEQFF
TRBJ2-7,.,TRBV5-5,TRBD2,TGTGCCAGCAGCTTGGGTGCTAGCGGGGCCTACGAGCAGTACTTC,CASSLGASGAYEQYF
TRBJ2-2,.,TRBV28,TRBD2,TGTGCCAGCACCTCGCCGGTGGGAGGGACGTACGGGGAGCTGTTTTTT,CASTSPVGGTYGELFF
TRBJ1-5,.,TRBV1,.,TGCACCAGCAGCCACTTTCCTCAGGGGGAGAGGCATCAGCCCCAGCATTTT,CTSSHFPQGERHQPQHF
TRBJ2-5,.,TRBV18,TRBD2,TGTGCCAGCTCCGCCGGGACTAGCGCTCAGGAGACCCAGTACTTC,CASSAGTSAQETQYF
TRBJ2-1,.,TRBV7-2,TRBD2,TGTGCCAGCAGCTTACAGCCTAGCGGGGCTAATGAGCAGTTCTTC,CASSLQPSGANEQFF
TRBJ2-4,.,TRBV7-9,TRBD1,TGTGCCAGCAGCCTAGGGGGGACAGGGGCGAACATTCAGTACTTC,CASSLGGTGANIQYF
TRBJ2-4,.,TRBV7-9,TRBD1,TGTGCCAGCAGCCCACAGGGGACCCTAGCCAAAAACATTCAGTACTTC,CASSPQGTLAKNIQYF
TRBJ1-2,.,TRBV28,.,TGTGCCAGCAGTCTCAGCCAGCGTGGAGAAGGCTACACCTTC,CASSLSQRGEGYTF
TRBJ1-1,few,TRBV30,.,TGTGCCTGGAGTGTCGGCGTCGGGACTGAAGCTTTCTTT,CAWSVGVGTEAFF
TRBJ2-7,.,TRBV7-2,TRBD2,TGTGCCAGCAGCCATGGGACTAGCGTATCCTACGAGCAGTACTTC,CASSHGTSVSYEQYF
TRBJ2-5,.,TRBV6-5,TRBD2,TGTGCCAGCAGTTACGGCACTAGCGGGGAGACCCAGTACTTC,CASSYGTSGETQYF